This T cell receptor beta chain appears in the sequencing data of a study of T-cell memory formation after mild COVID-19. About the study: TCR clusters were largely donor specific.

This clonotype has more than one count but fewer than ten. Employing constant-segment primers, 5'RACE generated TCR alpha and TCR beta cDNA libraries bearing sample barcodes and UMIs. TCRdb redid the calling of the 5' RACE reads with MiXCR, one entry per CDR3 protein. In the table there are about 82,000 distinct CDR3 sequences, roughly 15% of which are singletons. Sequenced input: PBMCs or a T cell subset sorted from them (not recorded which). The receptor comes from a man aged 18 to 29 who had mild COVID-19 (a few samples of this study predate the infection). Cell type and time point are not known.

The CDR3 reads CASSFDSYEQYV. CDR3 nucleotides: TGTGCCAGCAGCTTCGACTCCTACGAGCAGTACGTC. The rearrangement joins TRBV7-9 to TRBJ2-7; D not certain. Germline lookup yields CDR1 SEHNR and CDR2 FQNEAQ (reference sequence). The V and J ends lost 3 bases and 0 bases respectively, with 3 bases between them. The length of the CDR3 is 12 residues.